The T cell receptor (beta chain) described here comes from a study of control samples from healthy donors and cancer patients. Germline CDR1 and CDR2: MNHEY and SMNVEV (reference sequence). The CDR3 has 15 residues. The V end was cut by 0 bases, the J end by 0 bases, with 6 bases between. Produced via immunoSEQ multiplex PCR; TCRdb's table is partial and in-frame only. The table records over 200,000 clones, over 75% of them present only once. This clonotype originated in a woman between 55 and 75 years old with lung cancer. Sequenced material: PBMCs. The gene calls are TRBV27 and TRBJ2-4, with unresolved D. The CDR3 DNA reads TGTGCCAGCAGTTTATCCTCGGGAGCCAAAAACATTCAGTACTTC. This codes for CASSLSSGAKNIQYF.